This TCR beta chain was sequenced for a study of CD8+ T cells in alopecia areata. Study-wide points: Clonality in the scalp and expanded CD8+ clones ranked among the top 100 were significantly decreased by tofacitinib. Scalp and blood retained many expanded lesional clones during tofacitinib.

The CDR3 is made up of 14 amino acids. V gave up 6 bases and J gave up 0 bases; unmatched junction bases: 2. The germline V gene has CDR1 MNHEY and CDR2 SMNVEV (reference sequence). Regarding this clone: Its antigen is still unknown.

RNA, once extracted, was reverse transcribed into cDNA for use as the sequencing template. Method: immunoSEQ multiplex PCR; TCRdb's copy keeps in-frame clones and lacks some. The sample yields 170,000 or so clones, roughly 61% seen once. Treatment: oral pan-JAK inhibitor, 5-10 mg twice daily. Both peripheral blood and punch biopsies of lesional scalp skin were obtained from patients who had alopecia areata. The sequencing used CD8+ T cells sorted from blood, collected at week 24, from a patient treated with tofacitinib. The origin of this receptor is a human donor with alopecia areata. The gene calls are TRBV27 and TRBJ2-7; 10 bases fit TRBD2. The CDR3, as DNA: TGTGCCAGCAGCTGGACTAGCGGCTCCTACGAGCAGTACTTC. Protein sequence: CASSWTSGSYEQYF.